Below are 26 T cell receptor beta chains sequenced from a single sample in a study of Graves' ophthalmopathy and Graves' hyperthyroidism. Beta-chain TCR CDR3 regions were amplified from RNA transcripts. HTBI-primed first-round RT-PCR preceded second-round multiplex PCR. TCRdb fed the multiplex PCR reads into MiXCR, producing one record per CDR3 protein. The data show more than 550,000 distinct CDR3 sequences, about two fifths seen once. The sequencing input was peripheral blood. Receptors originate from an adult man with Graves' ophthalmopathy.

J is TRBJ1-1 and V is TRBV7-9, with D possibly being TRBD1 (6 bases). This CDR3 has 15 amino acids. The germline gives CDR1 SEHNR, CDR2 FQNEAQ (reference sequence). Trimming removed 5 bases at V and 2 bases at J, with 15 bases between. This chain's CDR3 is CASSQGGGPNTEAFF. The CDR3, as DNA: TGTGCCAGCAGCCAAGGGGGGGGACCTAACACTGAAGCTTTCTTT.

This clonotype was seen at least ten times. V and J are TRBV9 and TRBJ1-2; 9 bases are a match to TRBD1. J gave up 8 bases and V 5 bases, and 13 bases lay outside the gene matches. CDR3 length: 15 residues. The germline CDR1 and CDR2 sequences are SGDLS and YYNGEE. The CDR3 sequence is CASSLDSGTGWGYTF. CDR3 nucleotide sequence: TGTGCCAGCAGTCTAGACTCCGGGACAGGGTGGGGCTACACCTTC.

The chain carries TRBV12-3 or TRBV12-4 and TRBJ2-3; D perhaps matches TRBD1 (6 bases). The CDR3 runs to 16 residues. Deletions cut 0 bases from V and 5 bases from J, with 15 bases between. Here the CDR3 DNA reads TGTGCCAGCAGTTTAGCGGGGGCAGGGGAGATAGATACGCAGTATTTT. Amino acids: CASSLAGAGEIDTQYF.

This clonotype occurred a few times. This chain joins TRBV19 and TRBJ1-1, with 12 positions matching TRBD1. Unmatched junction bases numbered 5, after V lost 6 bases and J lost 6 bases. Germline V CDR1 and CDR2: LNHDA, SQIVND (reference sequence). This CDR3 is built from 14 residues. The CDR3 protein is CASRDRDRGPEAFF. The CDR3, as DNA: TGTGCCAGTAGGGACCGGGACAGGGGGCCTGAAGCTTTCTTT.

This clonotype was counted a few times. The chain recombines TRBV7-9 with TRBJ2-5; D not resolved. From germline, CDR1 is SEHNR and CDR2 FQNEAQ (reference sequence). The CDR3 length is 16 residues. V dropped 3 bases and J dropped 3 bases, with 17 bases sitting between them. CDR3: CASSFSEVTPEETQYF. Written as DNA, the CDR3 is TGTGCCAGCAGCTTTTCTGAGGTGACCCCTGAAGAGACCCAGTACTTC.

In DNA form, the CDR3 reads TGTGCCAGCAGCTTACAGGGACAGTACTTC. It translates to CASSLQGQYF. The chain joins TRBV7-2 to TRBJ2-5; D possibly corresponds to TRBD1 (5 bases). CDR3 length equals 10 residues. Trimming cost V 2 bases and J 11 bases, with 6 bases left between them. Germline V lookup: CDR1 SGHTA, CDR2 FQGNSA.

This clonotype was seen more than once but under ten times. The gene calls are TRBV27 and TRBJ2-2; the D gene could be TRBD1 or TRBD2 (5 bases each). CDR3 length: 13 amino acids. Trimming removed 8 bases from V and 8 bases from J, with 15 bases in between. Germline-derived CDR1 and CDR2 are MNHEY and SMNVEV (reference sequence). Here the CDR3 DNA reads TGTGCCAGCGGGACCCAGCAGGGAGGGGAGCTGTTTTTT. This encodes CASGTQQGGELFF.

Turning to this clonotype: A much bigger clone sits one base away, suggesting this may be a read error. The genes are TRBV19 and TRBJ2-6; D is undetermined. Trimming pared 3 bases from V and 0 bases from J, leaving 9 bases between. The germline gives CDR1 LNHDA, CDR2 SQIVND (reference sequence). This CDR3 is 16 amino acids long. As DNA, the CDR3 is TGTGCCAGTAGTATTATTTCGGGCTCTGGGGCCAACGTCCTGACTTTC. Translating it yields CASSIISGSGANVLTF.

The chain combines TRBV19 with TRBJ1-1, with TRBD1 as a possible D gene (5 bases). The germline V gene has CDR1 LNHDA and CDR2 SQIVND (reference sequence). V lost 5 bases, J lost 1 base, and 11 bases lay in between. The CDR3 runs to 14 residues. DNA of the CDR3: TGTGCCAGTAGTGAGGCGCAGGGGAACACTGAAGCTTTCTTT. It specifies CASSEAQGNTEAFF.

J is TRBJ1-2 and V is TRBV4-1; the match to TRBD1 covers 8 bases. Losses at the gene ends were 1 base for V and 8 bases for J; bases not matched to a gene: 6. The CDR3 is 14 amino acids. The germline V gene encodes CDR1 MGHRA and CDR2 YSYEKL. The CDR3 protein is CASSQVYRGDGYTF. Here the CDR3 DNA reads TGCGCCAGCAGCCAAGTCTACAGGGGGGACGGCTACACCTTC.

The chain combines TRBV15 with TRBJ1-4, with 8 bases lining up with TRBD1. CDR1 is LNHNV and CDR2 is YYDKDF in the germline V gene (reference sequence). The CDR3 spans 16 residues. Losses at the gene ends were 3 bases for V and 5 bases for J; bases not matched to a gene: 8. The CDR3 region has the DNA TGTGCCACCAGCAGTGAGGGGGACAGGTTGAATGAAAAACTGTTTTTT. It yields the protein CATSSEGDRLNEKLFF.

This clonotype was detected a few times. The chain links TRBV12-3 or TRBV12-4 to TRBJ1-2, with 7 bases matching TRBD1. Trimming removed 7 bases from V and 4 bases from J; junction bases left unmatched: 9. The CDR3 consists of 14 residues. CDR3 sequence: CASNIQGTFYGYTF. The CDR3 nucleotides read TGTGCCAGCAACATACAGGGGACTTTCTATGGCTACACCTTC.

J is TRBJ2-5 and V is TRBV9, with no clear D. Deletions cut 4 bases from V and 5 bases from J, with 12 bases between. From germline, CDR1 is SGDLS and CDR2 YYNGEE. The CDR3 extends over 13 amino acids. CDR3 nucleotides: TGTGCCAGCAGCCAAGACAATAGGGAGACCCAGTACTTC. This sequence encodes CASSQDNRETQYF.

This clonotype has at least ten counts. This CDR3 reads CASSPSPGDSPLHF. CDR3 DNA sequence: TGTGCCAGCAGTCCTAGCCCGGGGGATTCACCCCTCCACTTT. The chain is built from TRBV12-3 or TRBV12-4 and TRBJ1-6; tentatively, D is TRBD1 (5 bases). The CDR3 has 14 amino acids. V was shortened by 5 bases and J by 8 bases, with 13 bases between the two germline ends.

This clonotype occurred many times. This chain connects TRBV4-3 to TRBJ1-1; 9 bases agree with TRBD1. The CDR3 sequence is 14 residues long. V lost 7 bases, J lost 3 bases, and 6 bases stayed unmatched. Looked up from germline, CDR1 is LGHNA and CDR2 is YSLEER. In DNA form, the CDR3 reads TGCGCCAGCACCCGACAGGGGGAGGACACTGAAGCTTTCTTT. It specifies CASTRQGEDTEAFF.

There are many counts of this clonotype. The chain has TRBV11-2 and TRBJ2-7; D may be TRBD2 (5 bases). The V and J ends lost 5 bases and 13 bases respectively, with 18 bases between them. Germline CDR1 is SGHAT and CDR2 is FQNNGV. The CDR3 covers 12 residues. CDR3 in DNA: TGTGCCAGCAGCCCCGGACCGGGGAGTAGTTACTTC. Translated, it gives CASSPGPGSSYF.

This clonotype was counted a single time. Lacking the conserved final phenylalanine or tryptophan, this CDR3 likely reflects a read error. It is unclear where the CDR3 begins or ends on the DNA, so no DNA is shown, and the CDR3 is as TCRdb lists it. V usage is TRBV2 and J usage is TRBJ2-6; the table calls TRBD1, which could not be checked here. The CDR3 spans 8 amino acids, including both terminal residues. The germline CDR1 and CDR2 sequences are SNHLY and FYNNEI. This CDR3 is CASGTVRS.

The V call is TRBV6-4, the J call TRBJ1-5; D unclear. The CDR3 spans 13 residues. The V end lost 6 bases, the J end lost 11 bases, and 17 bases lay between the germline ends. CDR1 is MRHNA, CDR2 SNTAGT, per germline. The CDR3 here is CASRTSGGETQHF. CDR3 bases: TGTGCCAGCAGGACTAGCGGTGGGGAGACCCAGCATTTT.

The chain couples TRBV7-6 to TRBJ1-1; the match to TRBD1 covers 8 bases. Germline lookup yields CDR1 SGHVS and CDR2 FNYEAQ. Trimming removed 8 bases from V and 1 base from J; junction bases left unmatched: 6. The CDR3 extends over 14 amino acids. CDR3 bases: TGTGCCAGCGCTAGGACAGGGCCGAACACTGAAGCTTTCTTT. Encoded protein: CASARTGPNTEAFF. The full variable domain, with the rest looked up from reference TRBV7-6 and TRBJ1-1, is GAGVSQSPRYKVTKRGQDVALRCDPISGHVSLYWYRQALGQGPEFLTYFNYEAQQDKSGLPNDRFSAERPEGSISTLTIQRTEQRDSAMYRCASARTGPNTEAFFGQGTRLTVV.

This clonotype was recorded many times. The V and J genes are TRBV6-5 and TRBJ1-6, with D possibly being TRBD1 (5 bases). V dropped 0 bases and J dropped 6 bases, with 15 bases sitting between them. In germline, CDR1 is MNHEY, CDR2 SVGAGI. This CDR3 has 17 residues. The CDR3 loop reads CASSYSRLGDGNSPLHF. CDR3 in DNA: TGTGCCAGCAGTTACTCGAGACTGGGGGATGGTAATTCACCCCTCCACTTT.

This clonotype was detected ten times or more. The CDR3 nucleotides are TGTGCCAGCAGCCCCCGCCCTGGACGGGACCGCGGGCAGTACTTC. It codes for CASSPRPGRDRGQYF. V usage is TRBV6-5 and J usage is TRBJ2-7; D is possibly TRBD1 or TRBD2 (5 bases each). In germline, CDR1 is MNHEY, CDR2 SVGAGI. V lost 6 bases to trimming and J lost 9 bases, with 24 bases between them. This CDR3 has 15 residues.

This chain joins TRBV2 and TRBJ1-1; a possible D gene is TRBD1 (6 bases). CDR1 and CDR2 from the germline V gene are SNHLY and FYNNEI. This CDR3 comprises 11 residues. Trimming took 5 bases from V and 12 from J, leaving 13 bases between them. CDR3 bases: TGTGCCAGCAGTATAACAGGGAGGACTTTCTTT. Its protein is CASSITGRTFF. The entire variable domain, with the rest obtained from reference TRBV2 and TRBJ1-1, is as follows: EPEVTQTPSHQVTQMGQEVILRCVPISNHLYFYWYRQILGQKVEFLVSFYNNEISEKSEIFDDQFSVERPDGSNFTLKIRSTKLEDSAMYFCASSITGRTFFGQGTRLTVV.

The table lists this clonotype with many counts. V gene TRBV12-3 or TRBV12-4 combines with J gene TRBJ2-7; 7 bases match TRBD1. The trim removed 6 bases at V and 2 bases at J, leaving 4 bases unmatched. The CDR3 has 13 amino acids. Here the CDR3 DNA reads TGTGCCAGCAGCCGGACAGGAGCCTACGAGCAGTACTTC. Translating it yields CASSRTGAYEQYF.

The rearrangement joins TRBV7-2 to TRBJ1-2, with 9 positions matching TRBD1. V lost 5 bases, J lost 2 bases, and 9 bases stayed unmatched. CDR1 is SGHTA, CDR2 FQGNSA, per germline. CDR3 length: 16 residues. CDR3 residues: CASSHTGGEKNYGYTF. The CDR3 DNA is TGTGCCAGCAGCCATACAGGGGGCGAAAAAAACTATGGCTACACCTTC.

This clonotype was counted at least ten times. J is TRBJ1-6 and V is TRBV20-1, with TRBD1 matching over 7 bases. CDR1 DFQATT and CDR2 SNEGSKA come from the germline V gene (reference sequence). The V gene end was trimmed by 4 bases and the J gene end by 8 bases; junction bases not matched to a gene: 8. The CDR3 sequence is 14 residues long. CDR3 amino acids: CSANDRDGDSPLHF. In nucleotides, the CDR3 is TGCAGTGCTAATGACAGGGACGGTGATTCACCCCTCCACTTT.

The table lists this clonotype with many counts. The chain recombines TRBV12-3 or TRBV12-4 with TRBJ2-7; tentative D call: TRBD1 (6 bases). V lost 6 bases and J lost 6, with 15 bases in between. CDR3 size: 13 residues. CDR3 sequence reads: CASSSQGSTEQYF. Written as DNA, the CDR3 is TGTGCCAGCAGCTCACAGGGATCAACCGAGCAGTACTTC.